A selection of T cell receptor beta chains follows, all from one sample in a study of T cell repertoires in cytomegalovirus infection. What these receptors recognize is not known. TCRdb re-called the reads through MiXCR, storing one row per CDR3 protein. The sample shows 160,000 or so distinct CDR3 sequences, roughly 22% of them seen only once. This specimen consisted of CD8+ T cells from cultured PBMCs, obtained from culture after CMV antigen stimulation. These receptors were collected from a human donor in good health (CMV status not recorded). Some clones in this sample may be carry-over from other donors' samples. The CDR3 runs from the conserved cysteine through the conserved F or W. A D gene is named only where the DNA matches it firmly. A row's size may be missing; if present it is once, few, many or a size class.

.,TRBJ2-7,.,TRBV5-5,TGTGCCAGCAGCATCAACGACGTGGGGATTTCCTACGAGCAGTACTTC,CASSINDVGISYEQYF
TRBD1,TRBJ1-2,many,TRBV7-8,TGTGCCAGCAGCTTATATCAGGGGGCTACCTATGGCTACACCTTC,CASSLYQGATYGYTF
.,TRBJ1-2,.,TRBV7-8,TGTGCCAGCAGCGTTAATCTGGGAGGCTACACCTTC,CASSVNLGGYTF
.,TRBJ1-1,.,TRBV10-3,TGTGCCATCAGCAACTCGGGGCAGAGTGTGAACACTGAAGCTTTCTTT,CAISNSGQSVNTEAFF
.,TRBJ1-6,.,TRBV5-5,TGTGCCAGCAGCCGAGAGGTTAATAATTCACCCCTCCACTTT,CASSREVNNSPLHF
.,TRBJ2-7,.,TRBV20-1,TGCAGTGCTAGAGATCCGGGACTTCCTACCTACGAGCAGTACTTC,CSARDPGLPTYEQYF
.,TRBJ2-1,medium-sized,TRBV7-2,TGTGCCAGCAGCTTAGTTGGGGGGCTCGCCAATGAGCAGTTCTTC,CASSLVGGLANEQFF
.,TRBJ2-2,few,TRBV7-6,TGTGCCAGCAGCTTATCCCGCTTGGCAGGGGCGAGCCCCGGGGAGCTGTTTTTT,CASSLSRLAGASPGELFF
.,TRBJ2-3,.,TRBV7-2,TGTGCCAGCAGCTTAGATAGTGTCGAGGCAGATACGCAGTATTTT,CASSLDSVEADTQYF
TRBD1,TRBJ1-5,.,TRBV12-3/TRBV12-4,TGTGCCAGCAGTATCGGACAGGGGTTCAATCAGCCCCAGCATTTT,CASSIGQGFNQPQHF
.,TRBJ2-7,few,TRBV4-1,TGCGCCAGCAGCCAAGCAAGAACGGGGGCAAGGGAGCAGTACTTC,CASSQARTGAREQYF
.,TRBJ2-5,.,TRBV4-1,TGCGCCAGCAGCCACCCTCTCGACAGCTCGCAAGAGACCCAGTACTTC,CASSHPLDSSQETQYF
TRBD1,TRBJ2-2,few,TRBV5-5,TGTGCCAGCAGCTCCGGGACAGGGTTGTCGAACACCGGGGAGCTGTTTTTT,CASSSGTGLSNTGELFF
TRBD2,TRBJ2-3,few,TRBV6-2/TRBV6-3,TGTGCCAGCAACCCTTCAAAGAAGCGGGGGGCGCCAGGAACGCAGTATTTT,CASNPSKKRGAPGTQYF
TRBD1,TRBJ2-7,many,TRBV7-9,TGTGCCAGCAGCTTGGGTTACAGGGGTTCCTACGAGCAGTACTTC,CASSLGYRGSYEQYF
.,TRBJ1-2,few,TRBV7-2,TGTGCCAGTTTGATGGGGATCGGCTACACCTTC,CASLMGIGYTF
TRBD1,TRBJ2-3,few,TRBV19,TGTGCCAGTAGACCCGGGACAGGGAGTAAGTTCGCAGATACGCAGTATTTT,CASRPGTGSKFADTQYF
.,TRBJ2-3,.,TRBV5-6,TGTGCCAGCAGCTTGTCCCGGCGCACAGATACGCAGTATTTT,CASSLSRRTDTQYF
.,TRBJ1-5,few,TRBV12-3/TRBV12-4,TGTGCCAGCAGTTTAATTGCGAGAGGGCAAGTCAATCAGCCCCAGCATTTT,CASSLIARGQVNQPQHF
TRBD2,TRBJ2-7,.,TRBV7-2,TGTGCCAGCAGCTTACTGCCTAGCGGGGGGCGCTACGAGCAGTACTTC,CASSLLPSGGRYEQYF
.,TRBJ1-5,few,TRBV11-2,TGTGCCAGCAGCTTTGGGACTTCTAGTGCTAGGCCCCAGCATTTT,CASSFGTSSARPQHF
TRBD1,TRBJ2-7,many,TRBV12-5,TGTGCTAGTGGTTTGGTACGGGACCAGGGGGTCGAGCAGTACTTC,CASGLVRDQGVEQYF
.,TRBJ1-5,.,TRBV10-3,TGTGCCATCAGTGAGAGTAGCAATCAGCCCCAGCATTTT,CAISESSNQPQHF
.,TRBJ1-1,.,TRBV6-2/TRBV6-3,TGTGCCAGCAGTTACGGGAGGGGGGCTAACACTGAAGCTTTCTTT,CASSYGRGANTEAFF
.,TRBJ1-5,.,TRBV12-3/TRBV12-4,TGTGCCAGCAGTTTAGCCACAGACGGCAATCAGCCCCAGCATTTT,CASSLATDGNQPQHF
.,TRBJ1-4,.,TRBV10-3,TGTGCCATCAGTGGTGGACAGTCAACTAATGAAAAACTGTTTTTT,CAISGGQSTNEKLFF
TRBD2,TRBJ2-2,few,TRBV7-9,TGTGCCAGCAGCTCTGAAACGGGACTAACAAACACCGGGGAGCTGTTTTTT,CASSSETGLTNTGELFF
.,TRBJ2-3,.,TRBV7-6,TGTGCCAGCAGCCCGAGGGGATCGGGCACAGATACGCAGTATTTT,CASSPRGSGTDTQYF
.,TRBJ2-2,few,TRBV7-8,TGTGCCAGCAGCTTAGCCCTGACGGCCACCGGGGAGCTGTTTTTT,CASSLALTATGELFF
.,TRBJ1-2,.,TRBV7-2,TGTGCCAGCAGCGTATGGGGGGACGGCTACACCTTC,CASSVWGDGYTF
TRBD1,TRBJ2-7,.,TRBV7-2,TGTGCCAGCAGCGGACCGGGACAGGGTTACCACGAGCAGTACTTC,CASSGPGQGYHEQYF
.,TRBJ2-6,few,TRBV7-2,TGTGCCAGCAGGCCGAGTAGCTCTGGGGCCAACGTCCTGACTTTC,CASRPSSSGANVLTF
TRBD1,TRBJ2-2,.,TRBV12-3/TRBV12-4,TGTGCCAACAAGGACAGGGGGAACACCGGGGAGCTGTTTTTT,CANKDRGNTGELFF
TRBD1,TRBJ2-7,.,TRBV6-6,TGTGCCAGCAGTCAGGGGACAGGGCCTGAACACGAGCAGTACTTC,CASSQGTGPEHEQYF
.,TRBJ2-3,.,TRBV12-3/TRBV12-4,TGTGCCAGCAGTTTGGGAAGAGGGGGAGACACAGATACGCAGTATTTT,CASSLGRGGDTDTQYF
.,TRBJ2-7,.,TRBV6-6,TGTGCCAGCAGCCGGGGATCCTACGAGCAGTACTTC,CASSRGSYEQYF
.,TRBJ2-7,few,TRBV12-3/TRBV12-4,TGTGCCAGCACAACAGCGATCTACGAGCAGTACTTC,CASTTAIYEQYF
.,TRBJ1-2,few,TRBV19,TGTGCCAGTACCTCCCCCGGGACGGCGCTACGGATTGGCTACACCTTC,CASTSPGTALRIGYTF
TRBD1,TRBJ2-1,.,TRBV7-2,TGTGCCAGCAGCTTATGGATGAACAGGGGCTCCTACAATGAGCAGTTCTTC,CASSLWMNRGSYNEQFF
TRBD2,TRBJ2-3,few,TRBV9,TGTGCCAGCAGCGTAATCCTGGGGGCTAGCGGGGAGTCTGGCACAGATACGCAGTATTTT,CASSVILGASGESGTDTQYF
.,TRBJ2-7,few,TRBV11-2,TGTGCCAGCAGCATTCGCCCCGTCGGGGGTAAGGACGAGCAGTACTTC,CASSIRPVGGKDEQYF
.,TRBJ2-1,.,TRBV7-9,TGTGCCAGCAGCTTAGACCCCAGGGAGCTTACGGACAATGAGCAGTTCTTC,CASSLDPRELTDNEQFF
TRBD1,TRBJ2-3,few,TRBV4-1,TGCGCCAGCGCCGGGACAGGGGGCGCAGATACGCAGTATTTT,CASAGTGGADTQYF
TRBD2,TRBJ2-7,.,TRBV7-2,TGTGCCAGCAGCCCCGGGACTAGCGGATACGAGCAGTACTTC,CASSPGTSGYEQYF
.,TRBJ2-7,.,TRBV7-8,TGTGCCAGCACCCCGCAGGACAGATCCTACGAGCAGTACTTC,CASTPQDRSYEQYF
.,TRBJ2-1,many,TRBV7-8,TGTGCCAGCAGCCCCGGTCCGATCGGGGTTCGGAATGAGCAGTTCTTC,CASSPGPIGVRNEQFF
.,TRBJ2-7,few,TRBV10-3,TGTGCCATCAGTGAGTCTGGCAGGGTCTACGAGCAGTACTTC,CAISESGRVYEQYF
TRBD2,TRBJ2-5,.,TRBV5-6,TGTGCCAGCAGCAATTTTCCGACTAGCGGGCAAGAGACCCAGTACTTC,CASSNFPTSGQETQYF